The present T cell receptor beta chain was sequenced within a study of cytomegalovirus exposure and HLA in healthy donors. Study information: Unique TCRs numbering roughly 85 million, obtained from HLA-typed donors, made up an early data release.

A multiplex PCR was run with 60 Vbeta primers and 13 Jbeta primers. In the study's own analysis: Roughly 11 million of the roughly 80 million unique TCR beta chains counted in a later analysis were shared. Method: immunoSEQ multiplex PCR; TCRdb's copy keeps in-frame clones and lacks some. V and J calls and clone size come straight from that table; D and trimming were deduced from the DNA. The top ten hold more than 2% of the sample, which has about 120,000 clones, 74% seen once. Germline CDR1 is SGHRS and CDR2 is YFSETQ. This CDR3 contains 16 residues. The V end was cut by 4 bases, the J end by 3 bases, with 20 bases between.

The sequence was obtained from a human donor in good health. This rearrangement joins TRBV5-1 to TRBJ2-7, with a tentative D call TRBD1 (6 bases). The material sequenced was PBMCs. The DNA for the CDR3 is TGCGCCAGCAGCGATTACACCCTGGGACAAAACTACGAGCAGTACTTC. Translation gives CASSDYTLGQNYEQYF.